The clone carrying this T cell receptor (beta chain) was detected many times. This entry belongs to a study of HIV-infected patients and healthy controls. Whole blood was used without fractionation, so all unsorted peripheral T cells were included. The CDR3 consists of 14 residues. V lost 5 bases to trimming and J lost 4 bases, with 9 bases between them. cDNA was made from approximately 0.55 ug RNA using alpha and beta constant primers. Separate chain-specific third strand synthesis with multiplexing indices produced the alpha and beta libraries. One entry per CDR3 protein, called by TCRdb with MiXCR from the 5' RACE reads. Of 8,500 to 11,000 distinct CDR3 sequences listed, 6.5% to 10% were seen once; the top ten hold roughly 3.4%.

The receptor was derived from an adult in good health. The sequencing input was blood. The rearrangement joins TRBV12-3 or TRBV12-4 to TRBJ1-6; a possible D gene is TRBD1 (6 bases). The CDR3 loop reads CASSQQGYNSPLHF. CDR3 nucleotide sequence: TGTGCCAGCAGTCAACAGGGTTATAATTCACCCCTCCACTTT.